Only a few counts were recorded for the clone carrying this T cell receptor beta chain. Its antigen is currently unknown. The source of the sample is a study of cytomegalovirus exposure and HLA in healthy donors. Notes on the study in general: For cytomegalovirus status, the classifier reportedly gave diagnoses with high specificity and sensitivity.

The PCR made use of 60 Vbeta and 13 Jbeta primers. Sequencing used immunoSEQ multiplex PCR; TCRdb keeps in-frame clones, though not all of them. This table holds more than 110,000 clones, approximately 73% found once. Germline lookup yields CDR1 MGHRA and CDR2 YSYEKL. Losses at the gene ends were 0 bases for V and 5 bases for J; bases not matched to a gene: 17. This CDR3 is 19 amino acids long. Sequenced: PBMCs. The clonotype originates from a middle-aged woman in good health and CMV-seronegative. The chain joins TRBV4-1 to TRBJ1-1; TRBD1 aligns across 8 bases. CDR3 nucleotide sequence: TGCGCCAGCAGCCAAGATTTGGCGAGTGCCAGGGGGCAGGAGACTGAAGCTTTCTTT. This encodes CASSQDLASARGQETEAFF.